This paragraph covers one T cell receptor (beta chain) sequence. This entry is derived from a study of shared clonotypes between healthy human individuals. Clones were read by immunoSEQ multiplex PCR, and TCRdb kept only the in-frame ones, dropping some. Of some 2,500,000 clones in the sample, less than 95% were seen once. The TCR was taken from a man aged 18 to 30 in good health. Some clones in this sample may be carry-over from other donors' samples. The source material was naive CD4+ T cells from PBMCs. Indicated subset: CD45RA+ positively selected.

CDR3 nucleotide sequence: TGTGCCACCACGTATAGCGGGAGGGGAAACACCGGGGAGCTGTTTTTT. Its protein is CATTYSGRGNTGELFF. This chain joins TRBV5-4 and TRBJ2-2; 11 bases are a match to TRBD2. The CDR3 totals 16 residues. Germline loops: CDR1 SGHNT, CDR2 YYREEE (reference sequence). The V and J ends lost 9 bases and 2 bases, in that order; junction bases with no gene match: 9.